These T cell receptor beta chains were read from a single sample in a study of T and B cells in COVID-19 patients. TCRdb re-called the multiplex PCR reads through MiXCR, storing one row per CDR3 protein. This sample has about 9,400 distinct CDR3 sequences, with 30% to 40% found just once. The sample was blood. These receptors were taken from a human donor who had recovered from COVID-19. CDR3s leave out the opening cysteine and the closing phenylalanine or tryptophan. Fields, in order: D gene, V gene, clone size, CDR3 protein. The D gene is left open where the match is weak. Size values are once, few and many counts, or a class for expanded clones, and some rows have none.

NA TRBV13 medium-sized ASSLEGAVNEQF
NA TRBV18 medium-sized ASSPDVGYT
NA TRBV6-1 NA ASSAGGTGYEQY
TRBD1 TRBV27 NA ASSPGTGTTGELF
NA TRBV6-2/TRBV6-3 few ASSTGNSYNEQF
NA TRBV6-4 NA ASSDDRSNSPLH
NA TRBV18 NA ASSPPDGANYGYT
NA TRBV20-1 NA SARDRNTDTQY
NA TRBV19 medium-sized ASSPQRAGSAEQY
NA TRBV20-1 NA SAPRQGGYEQY
NA TRBV14 NA ASSQVRQAYEQY
NA TRBV6-1 NA ASSAGGGVRNQPQH
NA TRBV6-6 NA ASSYASREQY
TRBD1 TRBV5-1 NA ASSLVQGAYEQY
NA TRBV4-2 NA ASSQDLVRGLNYGYT
NA TRBV11-1 NA ASSLWGPNEQF
TRBD1 TRBV15 medium-sized ATSRGRGQGLAGKLF
NA TRBV19 medium-sized ASSIRTERNTGELF
NA TRBV4-3 NA ASSPGQSTNEKLF
TRBD2 TRBV12-3/TRBV12-4 NA ASSFGLAGGNEQY
NA TRBV18 medium-sized ASSPTGYRNTEAF
TRBD2 TRBV28 NA ASSPRRRLAAAYNEQF
NA TRBV7-2 NA ASSLGVTDTQY
TRBD2 TRBV12-3/TRBV12-4 medium-sized ASSPGLAGGQETQY
TRBD1 TRBV5-1 NA ASSLTGEFEGQY
TRBD2 TRBV6-1 NA ASSDAGGNTGELF
NA TRBV5-5 medium-sized ASSSNSDSNQPQH
TRBD1 TRBV6-1 few ASRGDRGRADTQY
TRBD2 TRBV18 NA ASSNTGGKYTDTQY
NA TRBV19 medium-sized ASSRGLEPYNEQF
NA TRBV5-6 few ASSPVHGGFPHNEQF